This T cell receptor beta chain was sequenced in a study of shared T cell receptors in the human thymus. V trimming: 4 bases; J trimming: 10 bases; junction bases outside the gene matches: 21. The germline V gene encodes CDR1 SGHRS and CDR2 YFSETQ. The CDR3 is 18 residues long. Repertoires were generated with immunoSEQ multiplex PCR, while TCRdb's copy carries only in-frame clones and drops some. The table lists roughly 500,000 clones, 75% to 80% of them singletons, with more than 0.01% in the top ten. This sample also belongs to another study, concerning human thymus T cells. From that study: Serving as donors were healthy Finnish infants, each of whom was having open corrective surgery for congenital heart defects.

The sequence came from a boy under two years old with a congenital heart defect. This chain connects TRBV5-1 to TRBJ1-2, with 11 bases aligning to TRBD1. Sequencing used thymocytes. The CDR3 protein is CASSHYISWTGGKESYTF. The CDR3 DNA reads TGCGCCAGCAGCCATTACATTTCCTGGACAGGGGGCAAGGAGTCCTACACCTTC.